Below are 9 T cell receptor beta chains sequenced from a single sample in a study of OX40 agonist ivuxolimab in advanced cancers. Sequenced by immunoSEQ multiplex PCR; TCRdb stores in-frame clones only, minus some. This sample has more than 40,000 clones; 84% occur once, and the top ten carry approximately 20%. This sample comprised CD4+ or CD8+ T cells sorted from blood, obtained in a trial of the OX40 agonist ivuxolimab. The source of these receptors is an adult with an advanced solid tumor such as melanoma, head and neck, liver or kidney cancer.

The chain uses TRBV5-1 and TRBJ1-1, with D uncertain. The CDR3 sequence is 14 residues long. Trimming cost V 0 bases and J 1 base, with 7 bases left between them. Germline V gives CDR1 SGHRS, CDR2 YFSETQ. This CDR3 is CASSLGTGNTEAFF. The DNA for the CDR3 is TGCGCCAGCAGCTTGGGGACGGGGAACACTGAAGCTTTCTTT.

The DNA for the CDR3 is TGTGCCAGCAGTGAAGCGACTTGGCAGGGGGGCCCGAACACCGGGGAGCTGTTTTTT. Its protein product is CASSEATWQGGPNTGELFF. This chain joins TRBV6-1 and TRBJ2-2, with D tentatively TRBD1 (7 bases). Germline CDR1 MNHNS, CDR2 SASEGT. The CDR3 contains 19 residues. The V end was cut by 0 bases, the J end by 0 bases, with 17 bases between.

This sequence joins TRBV19 and TRBJ2-2; D uncertain. The V and J ends lost 3 bases and 4 bases respectively, with 6 bases between them. This CDR3 spans 13 amino acids. The germline V gene encodes CDR1 LNHDA and CDR2 SQIVND (reference sequence). As DNA, the CDR3 is TGTGCCAGTAGTATTTACAGCACCGGGGAGCTGTTTTTT. It encodes CASSIYSTGELFF.

The genes are TRBV7-9 and TRBJ2-5; D gene ambiguous. From germline, CDR1 is SEHNR and CDR2 FQNEAQ (reference sequence). V gave up 3 bases and J gave up 5 bases, with 10 bases separating them. The CDR3 has 13 residues. Written as DNA, the CDR3 is TGTGCCAGCAGCTTGGACCTTTGGGAGACCCAGTACTTC. Amino acids: CASSLDLWETQYF.

V is TRBV5-1 and J is TRBJ1-2, with no clear D. Trimming removed 0 bases from V and 7 bases from J, with 13 bases in between. This CDR3 contains 14 residues. Germline V CDR1 and CDR2: SGHRS, YFSETQ. The CDR3 DNA is TGCGCCAGCAGCTTGGAACCGGGATATGTTGGCTACACCTTC. It yields the protein CASSLEPGYVGYTF.

The J gene is TRBJ1-5, the V gene TRBV30; no firm D call. The germline V and J ends were trimmed by 0 bases and 0 bases, with 6 bases remaining between them. Germline V gene sequence: CDR1 GTSNPN, CDR2 SVGIG (reference sequence). The CDR3 contains 14 residues. Here the CDR3 reads CAWSVVDSNQPQHF. The CDR3 nucleotides are TGTGCCTGGAGTGTAGTAGATAGCAATCAGCCCCAGCATTTT.

The CDR3 region has the DNA TGTGCCAGTAGTATTGAGGAAGGGGGCACAGATACGCAGTATTTT. It encodes CASSIEEGGTDTQYF. The chain recombines TRBV19 with TRBJ2-3; D is possibly TRBD1 (5 bases). Germline CDR1 and CDR2: LNHDA and SQIVND (reference sequence). CDR3 size: 15 residues. Deletions cut 3 bases from V and 1 base from J, with 11 bases between.

CDR3 coding DNA: TGCGCCAGCAGCCCAAGCCAGACTGAGGGGTACGAGCAGTACTTC. Its protein product is CASSPSQTEGYEQYF. This chain connects TRBV4-1 to TRBJ2-7; perhaps D is TRBD1 or TRBD2 (5 bases each). Germline V gene sequence: CDR1 MGHRA, CDR2 YSYEKL. Trimming cost V 4 bases and J 4 bases, with 17 bases left between them. The CDR3 totals 15 residues.

The V call is TRBV6-5, the J call TRBJ1-2, with D possibly being TRBD1 (6 bases). Germline V gene data show CDR1 as MNHEY and CDR2 as SVGAGI. The V end was cut by 6 bases, the J end by 2 bases, with 10 bases between. This CDR3 is 13 amino acids long. CDR3 loop: CASSPGTNYGYTF. The CDR3 bases are TGTGCCAGCAGCCCGGGGACAAACTATGGCTACACCTTC.